This is a list of T cell receptor beta chains from one sample in a study of OX40 agonist ivuxolimab in advanced cancers. The data were produced by immunoSEQ multiplex PCR, yet TCRdb's version contains in-frame clones alone and is incomplete. The table records approximately 120,000 clones, 80% to 95% of them present only once. Specimen: CD4+ or CD8+ T cells sorted from blood, collected in a trial of the OX40 agonist ivuxolimab. Receptor source: an adult with an advanced solid tumor such as melanoma, head and neck, liver or kidney cancer. The CDR3 runs from the conserved cysteine through the conserved F or W. D genes are given only for firm matches. Where a row states a size, it is once, few, many or the class of an expanded clone; other rows omit it.

j_gene: TRBJ2-3
abundance: -
v_gene: TRBV7-2
d_gene: -
CDR3aa: CASRGGAIDTQYF
CDR3nt: TGTGCCAGCAGGGGGGGGGCGATCGATACGCAGTATTTT

j_gene: TRBJ2-3
abundance: -
v_gene: TRBV28
d_gene: -
CDR3aa: CASSHKAQSTDTQYF
CDR3nt: TGTGCCAGCAGTCACAAAGCTCAGAGCACAGATACGCAGTATTTT

j_gene: TRBJ1-2
abundance: -
v_gene: TRBV15
d_gene: TRBD1
CDR3aa: CATSSAGQGGDYGYTF
CDR3nt: TGTGCCACCAGCAGCGCGGGACAGGGAGGGGACTATGGCTACACCTTC

j_gene: TRBJ2-4
abundance: -
v_gene: TRBV6-5
d_gene: -
CDR3aa: CASRSLGNIQYF
CDR3nt: TGTGCCAGCCGTAGTCTAGGAAACATTCAGTACTTC

j_gene: TRBJ1-4
abundance: -
v_gene: TRBV18
d_gene: TRBD1
CDR3aa: CASSPPGQDNEKLFF
CDR3nt: TGTGCCAGCTCACCACCGGGACAGGATAATGAAAAACTGTTTTTT

j_gene: TRBJ1-5
abundance: -
v_gene: TRBV14
d_gene: -
CDR3aa: CASSLSNQPQHF
CDR3nt: TGTGCCAGCAGCCTCTCAAATCAGCCCCAGCATTTT

j_gene: TRBJ1-5
abundance: -
v_gene: TRBV28
d_gene: -
CDR3aa: CASLVEGAATYRNQPQHF
CDR3nt: TGTGCCAGCCTCGTTGAAGGGGCCGCGACGTACCGCAATCAGCCCCAGCATTTT

j_gene: TRBJ2-7
abundance: once
v_gene: TRBV5-4
d_gene: TRBD2
CDR3aa: CASSRTAAGGDEQYF
CDR3nt: TGTGCCAGCAGTCGTACTGCAGCGGGAGGGGACGAGCAGTACTTC

j_gene: TRBJ1-1
abundance: -
v_gene: TRBV10-3
d_gene: -
CDR3aa: CAISVSLGEAFF
CDR3nt: TGTGCCATCAGTGTGAGTTTGGGAGAAGCTTTCTTT

j_gene: TRBJ2-3
abundance: -
v_gene: TRBV11-3
d_gene: TRBD2
CDR3aa: CASSRLAGTDTQYF
CDR3nt: TGTGCCAGCAGCCGACTAGCGGGCACAGATACGCAGTATTTT

j_gene: TRBJ2-7
abundance: -
v_gene: TRBV28
d_gene: TRBD1
CDR3aa: CASSPTGGDEQYF
CDR3nt: TGTGCCAGCAGCCCGACAGGGGGCGACGAGCAGTACTTC

j_gene: TRBJ2-7
abundance: -
v_gene: TRBV5-6
d_gene: TRBD2
CDR3aa: CASSWGLAGREQYF
CDR3nt: TGTGCCAGCAGCTGGGGACTAGCGGGGCGCGAGCAGTACTTC

j_gene: TRBJ2-1
abundance: -
v_gene: TRBV27
d_gene: -
CDR3aa: CASSFSSSYNEQFF
CDR3nt: TGTGCCAGCAGTTTCTCAAGCTCCTACAATGAGCAGTTCTTC

j_gene: TRBJ1-1
abundance: -
v_gene: TRBV5-1
d_gene: -
CDR3aa: CASSLRAMNTEAFF
CDR3nt: TGCGCCAGCAGCTTGCGGGCTATGAACACTGAAGCTTTCTTT

j_gene: TRBJ2-5
abundance: -
v_gene: TRBV28
d_gene: -
CDR3aa: CASLGLETQYF
CDR3nt: TGTGCCAGCCTAGGCCTCGAGACCCAGTACTTC

j_gene: TRBJ1-1
abundance: -
v_gene: TRBV7-3
d_gene: -
CDR3aa: CASSLSPGNTEAFF
CDR3nt: TGTGCCAGCAGCTTAAGCCCAGGGAACACTGAAGCTTTCTTT

j_gene: TRBJ2-7
abundance: -
v_gene: TRBV7-2
d_gene: TRBD1
CDR3aa: CASSQEERQGTEQYF
CDR3nt: TGCGCCAGCAGCCAAGAAGAGCGACAGGGAACCGAGCAGTACTTC

j_gene: TRBJ1-6
abundance: -
v_gene: TRBV5-1
d_gene: -
CDR3aa: CASSLSGNPPLHF
CDR3nt: TGCGCCAGCAGCTTGTCTGGGAACCCACCCCTCCACTTT

j_gene: TRBJ2-1
abundance: -
v_gene: TRBV7-2
d_gene: TRBD2
CDR3aa: CASSARLAGAGGEQFF
CDR3nt: TGTGCCAGCAGCGCAAGACTAGCGGGAGCTGGGGGTGAGCAGTTCTTC

j_gene: TRBJ2-7
abundance: -
v_gene: TRBV19
d_gene: -
CDR3aa: CASSSQGPGTYEQYF
CDR3nt: TGTGCCAGTAGCTCCCAGGGGCCGGGAACCTACGAGCAGTACTTC

j_gene: TRBJ1-1
abundance: -
v_gene: TRBV27
d_gene: TRBD1
CDR3aa: CASTGQGAGDTEAFF
CDR3nt: TGTGCCAGCACCGGGCAGGGGGCAGGGGACACTGAAGCTTTCTTT

j_gene: TRBJ1-1
abundance: -
v_gene: TRBV30
d_gene: TRBD1
CDR3aa: CAWRKTGGTEAFF
CDR3nt: TGTGCCTGGAGGAAAACAGGGGGCACTGAAGCTTTCTTT

j_gene: TRBJ1-2
abundance: few
v_gene: TRBV7-6
d_gene: -
CDR3aa: CASSPTLEGSGYTF
CDR3nt: TGTGCCAGCAGCCCCACCTTGGAGGGCTCTGGCTACACCTTC

j_gene: TRBJ1-2
abundance: -
v_gene: TRBV4-2
d_gene: -
CDR3aa: CASSLGGGRINYGYTF
CDR3nt: TGTGCCAGCAGCTTGGGGGGAGGCAGGATTAACTATGGCTACACCTTC

j_gene: TRBJ2-2
abundance: -
v_gene: TRBV27
d_gene: TRBD2
CDR3aa: CASSGLAGGRGTGELFF
CDR3nt: TGTGCCAGCAGCGGACTAGCGGGAGGTCGTGGCACCGGGGAGCTGTTTTTT

j_gene: TRBJ1-1
abundance: many
v_gene: TRBV7-3
d_gene: TRBD1
CDR3aa: CASSHGQGGTEAFF
CDR3nt: TGTGCCAGCAGCCATGGACAGGGGGGCACTGAAGCTTTCTTT

j_gene: TRBJ1-5
abundance: -
v_gene: TRBV7-8
d_gene: -
CDR3aa: CASSLAGDQPQHF
CDR3nt: TGTGCCAGCAGCCTAGCGGGGGATCAGCCCCAGCATTTT

j_gene: TRBJ2-3
abundance: -
v_gene: TRBV4-3
d_gene: -
CDR3aa: CASSQVAGQGGTDTQYF
CDR3nt: TGCGCCAGCAGCCAAGTGGCGGGGCAGGGGGGCACAGATACGCAGTATTTT

j_gene: TRBJ2-1
abundance: -
v_gene: TRBV30
d_gene: TRBD2
CDR3aa: CAWTQGTAGGYDEQFF
CDR3nt: TGTGCCTGGACCCAAGGGACAGCGGGAGGCTACGATGAGCAGTTCTTC

j_gene: TRBJ2-5
abundance: -
v_gene: TRBV5-4
d_gene: -
CDR3aa: CASSLRLPGFRETQYF
CDR3nt: TGTGCCAGCAGCTTACGTCTACCCGGGTTTAGGGAGACCCAGTACTTC

j_gene: TRBJ2-1
abundance: -
v_gene: TRBV28
d_gene: TRBD2
CDR3aa: CASRRGGATYNEQFF
CDR3nt: TGTGCCAGCCGCCGGGGGGGGGCGACCTACAATGAGCAGTTCTTC

j_gene: TRBJ1-1
abundance: -
v_gene: TRBV6-5
d_gene: -
CDR3aa: CASSSGFRGPGTEAFF
CDR3nt: TGTGCCAGCAGTTCCGGCTTCCGGGGCCCGGGCACTGAAGCTTTCTTT

j_gene: TRBJ2-5
abundance: -
v_gene: TRBV27
d_gene: -
CDR3aa: CASSYGGDYQETQYF
CDR3nt: TGTGCCAGCAGTTATGGCGGAGACTACCAAGAGACCCAGTACTTC

j_gene: TRBJ1-3
abundance: -
v_gene: TRBV7-9
d_gene: -
CDR3aa: CASSFETVVSGNTIYF
CDR3nt: TGTGCCAGCAGCTTTGAAACTGTCGTCTCTGGAAACACCATATATTTT

j_gene: TRBJ1-2
abundance: -
v_gene: TRBV2
d_gene: TRBD1
CDR3aa: CASSERDRMYYTF
CDR3nt: TGTGCCAGCAGTGAGCGGGACAGGATGTATTACACCTTC

j_gene: TRBJ1-2
abundance: -
v_gene: TRBV4-3
d_gene: -
CDR3aa: CASSQDLGSYGYTF
CDR3nt: TGCGCCAGCAGCCAAGATTTGGGGTCCTATGGCTACACCTTC

j_gene: TRBJ2-2
abundance: once
v_gene: TRBV5-4
d_gene: TRBD1
CDR3aa: CASRPGTGFAGELFF
CDR3nt: TGTGCCAGCAGGCCCGGGACAGGGTTCGCCGGGGAGCTGTTTTTT

j_gene: TRBJ2-2
abundance: -
v_gene: TRBV7-3
d_gene: TRBD2
CDR3aa: CASAMGGQNTGELFF
CDR3nt: TGTGCCAGTGCTATGGGAGGGCAGAACACCGGGGAGCTGTTTTTT

j_gene: TRBJ2-1
abundance: -
v_gene: TRBV18
d_gene: TRBD2
CDR3aa: CASSPSLPSGINEQFF
CDR3nt: TGTGCCAGCTCACCATCTCTGCCTAGCGGGATTAATGAGCAGTTCTTC

j_gene: TRBJ2-7
abundance: -
v_gene: TRBV5-1
d_gene: -
CDR3aa: CASSLQGTLSYEQYF
CDR3nt: TGCGCCAGCAGCTTGCAGGGGACCCTTTCCTACGAGCAGTACTTC

j_gene: TRBJ2-3
abundance: -
v_gene: TRBV7-2
d_gene: -
CDR3aa: CASSPRASTDTQYF
CDR3nt: TGTGCCAGCAGCCCCCGGGCGAGCACAGATACGCAGTATTTT